Listed below are T cell receptor beta chains from one sample, sequenced in a study of shared clonotypes between healthy human individuals. Data came from immunoSEQ multiplex PCR; TCRdb stores just in-frame clones and leaves some out. The sample includes 900,000 to 1,200,000 clones, 75% to 85% of them seen just once. The sample comprised memory CD4+ T cells from PBMCs. The source of these receptors is a man younger than 35 in good health. Some clones in this sample may be carry-over from other donors' samples. Both conserved end residues are part of each CDR3. D genes are given only for firm matches. The size of a clone is reported for some rows only, either as once, few or many, or as a class for expanded clones.

d_gene	v_gene	j_gene	abundance	CDR3nt	CDR3aa
-	TRBV12-5	TRBJ1-1	once	TGTGCTAGTGGTTTGGGTCTGTCCATGAACACTGAAGCTTTCTTT	CASGLGLSMNTEAFF
-	TRBV19	TRBJ2-6	-	TGTGCCAGTAGTATAAGATCAGGGGGGCCCTCTGGGGCCAACGTCCTGACTTTC	CASSIRSGGPSGANVLTF
-	TRBV5-6	TRBJ2-3	-	TGTGCCAGCAGCTGGGGGATGGCAGATACGCAGTATTTT	CASSWGMADTQYF
-	TRBV5-4	TRBJ2-7	-	TGTGCCAGCAGCTTGGTAGGGCAGGGCTACGAGCAGTACTTC	CASSLVGQGYEQYF
-	TRBV11-2	TRBJ2-7	once	TGTGCCAGCAGCGGGGGGAGCTCCTACGAGCAGTACTTC	CASSGGSSYEQYF
TRBD1	TRBV5-1	TRBJ1-2	-	TGCGCCAGCAGCCCAGGGGGCGGATATGGCTACACCTTC	CASSPGGGYGYTF
-	TRBV30	TRBJ1-3	many	TGTGCCTGGAGTGTAAACACCCGAAACACCATATATTTT	CAWSVNTRNTIYF
-	TRBV5-6	TRBJ2-1	-	TGTGCCAGCAGACCCGGCACATACAATGAGCAGTTCTTC	CASRPGTYNEQFF
-	TRBV6-1	TRBJ1-5	-	TGTGCCAGCAGTGAAGGATCGAACCTACCCTATCAGCCCCAGCATTTT	CASSEGSNLPYQPQHF
-	TRBV2	TRBJ1-2	-	TGTGCCAGCAGTGAACTACGGCAGACGAACTATGGCTACACCTTC	CASSELRQTNYGYTF
-	TRBV7-6	TRBJ2-7	-	TGTGCCAGCAGCTTGGCGGGGTTTCACGAGCAGTACTTC	CASSLAGFHEQYF
TRBD2	TRBV4-1	TRBJ2-3	-	TGCGCCAGCAGCCGGGTTAGGACTAGCGGGACCACTAGCACAGATACGCAGTATTTT	CASSRVRTSGTTSTDTQYF
TRBD1	TRBV19	TRBJ1-5	-	TGTGCCAGTAGTATGCCCCGGGACAGGGGAACTAGCAATCAGCCCCAGCATTTT	CASSMPRDRGTSNQPQHF
-	TRBV30	TRBJ1-3	-	TGTGCCTGGAGTGACGGGGTCTCTGGAAACACCATATATTTT	CAWSDGVSGNTIYF
-	TRBV28	TRBJ2-6	-	TGTGCCAGCAGTTTGACAGCTGGGGCCAACGTCCTGACTTTC	CASSLTAGANVLTF
-	TRBV28	TRBJ2-7	-	TGTGCCAGCAATGTCCTTTTGGCTAGTCGGGTTTACGAGCAGTACTTC	CASNVLLASRVYEQYF
-	TRBV18	TRBJ1-4	-	TGTGCCAGCTCCCGCAAAAGTAATGAAAAACTGTTTTTT	CASSRKSNEKLFF
-	TRBV7-6	TRBJ2-1	-	TGTGCCAGCAGCCTATTCAGCGGGTACAATGAGCAGTTCTTC	CASSLFSGYNEQFF
-	TRBV2	TRBJ2-3	once	TGTGCCAGCAGTAGTTTTTTCACAGATACGCAGTATTTT	CASSSFFTDTQYF
TRBD2	TRBV7-8	TRBJ2-1	few	TGTGCCAGCAGCCTTAGCGGGAGGGGCAATGAGCAGTTCTTC	CASSLSGRGNEQFF
TRBD1	TRBV28	TRBJ2-7	-	TGTGCCAGCAGTTTCCGGGGGACAGGGGGCTTTTACGAGCAGTACTTC	CASSFRGTGGFYEQYF
TRBD1	TRBV28	TRBJ1-5	-	TGTGCCAGCAGTTCGCCGGGCAGGGGGTTTCAGCCCCAGCATTTT	CASSSPGRGFQPQHF
-	TRBV10-1	TRBJ1-1	once	TGCGCCAGCAGTCCCGGGACGACGAACACTGAAGCTTTCTTT	CASSPGTTNTEAFF
TRBD1	TRBV28	TRBJ1-2	few	TGTGCCAGCAGGGCGGACAGGGCATCTGTTAACTATGGCTACACCTTC	CASRADRASVNYGYTF
-	TRBV30	TRBJ2-2	few	TGTGCCTGGAGTATCGGGCGGTCGGGGGAGCTGTTTTTT	CAWSIGRSGELFF
-	TRBV15	TRBJ2-6	many	TGTGCCACCAGCAGGGAGACAGGTTTCTATGGGGCCAACGTCCTGACTTTC	CATSRETGFYGANVLTF
-	TRBV5-4	TRBJ2-1	-	TGTGCCAGCAGCTTGGCCGGTGGGGGTAGCGGATACAATGAGCAGTTCTTC	CASSLAGGGSGYNEQFF
-	TRBV6-6	TRBJ2-7	-	TGTGCCAGCAGTTCCATGGGTCACTACGAGCAGTACTTC	CASSSMGHYEQYF
TRBD2	TRBV11-3	TRBJ2-7	-	TGTGCCAGCAGCCCCGGTGCCGGGACTACCTACGAGCAGTACTTC	CASSPGAGTTYEQYF
TRBD1	TRBV27	TRBJ1-2	-	TGTGCCAGCAGGGGGACAGGGGGAGGGTATGGCTACACCTTC	CASRGTGGGYGYTF
TRBD2	TRBV28	TRBJ2-3	once	TGTGCCAGCAGTCCGCAGGTAGCGGGATTAGTAGATACGCAGTATTTT	CASSPQVAGLVDTQYF
-	TRBV10-3	TRBJ2-1	-	TGTGCCACCCGGGGGGCCACCTCCTACAATGAGCAGTTCTTC	CATRGATSYNEQFF
TRBD1	TRBV5-4	TRBJ1-1	-	TGTGCCAGCAGCCTGGGACAGCCCTTCACTGAAGCTTTCTTT	CASSLGQPFTEAFF
-	TRBV6-5	TRBJ2-7	-	TGTGCCAGCAGTTATATGCGTGAGCAGTACTTC	CASSYMREQYF
TRBD1	TRBV7-3	TRBJ2-5	few	TGTGCCAGCAGCTTAGGGCCAGGGGGCTCGGGGGAGACCCAGTACTTC	CASSLGPGGSGETQYF
-	TRBV4-1	TRBJ1-4	-	TGCGCCAGCAGCAGACTGACAACTAATGAAAAACTGTTTTTT	CASSRLTTNEKLFF
-	TRBV7-3	TRBJ1-1	-	TGTGCCAGCAGCTTATTTGGGGCCGGGGACACTGAAGCTTTCTTT	CASSLFGAGDTEAFF
-	TRBV5-4	TRBJ1-6	-	TGTGCCAGCAGCTTGGAAGGGTTTTCACCCCTCCACTTT	CASSLEGFSPLHF
-	TRBV5-1	TRBJ1-3	-	TGCGCCAGCACTCCTGAGGGGAGTTCTGGAAACACCATATATTTT	CASTPEGSSGNTIYF
-	TRBV6-5	TRBJ2-2	-	TGTGCCAGCAGTGTAATTAACACCGGGGAGCTGTTTTTT	CASSVINTGELFF
TRBD1	TRBV2	TRBJ2-7	-	TGTGCCAGCACTCCGGACAGGGATAGAGAGCAGTACTTC	CASTPDRDREQYF